What follows are 32 T cell receptor beta chains derived from one specimen sequenced in a study of vaccination and CD4 T cells after COVID-19. One entry per CDR3 protein, called by TCRdb with MiXCR from the PCR reads. Of tens of thousands of distinct CDR3 sequences listed, approximately 49% are singletons. Sample time point: late sampling 161 to 241 days after vaccination in a few convalescent patients. The specimen comprised CD4+ T cells from blood, sampled about 7 months after SARS-CoV-2 vaccination. The receptors derive from a human donor who had recovered from COVID-19.

This clonotype was seen a handful of times. The chain couples TRBV7-6 to TRBJ2-1; no definite D call. The CDR3 is 12 residues long. The V end lost 4 bases, the J end lost 7 bases, and 8 bases lay between the germline ends. CDR1 is SGHVS, CDR2 FNYEAQ, per germline. CDR3 DNA: TGTGCCAGCAGCTCCAAAACGAATGAGCAGTTCTTC. It yields the protein CASSSKTNEQFF. Variable domain in full (rest from reference TRBV7-6 and TRBJ2-1): GAGVSQSPRYKVTKRGQDVALRCDPISGHVSLYWYRQALGQGPEFLTYFNYEAQQDKSGLPNDRFSAERPEGSISTLTIQRTEQRDSAMYRCASSSKTNEQFFGPGTRLTVL.

The chain uses TRBV4-1 and TRBJ2-4; 14 nucleotides align to TRBD2. Trimming at V came to 1 base and at J to 7 bases, leaving 6 bases not matched to a gene. The CDR3 sequence is 17 residues long. Per germline, CDR1 MGHRA and CDR2 YSYEKL. The CDR3 nucleotides are TGCGCCAGCAGCCAAGTGGGACTAGCGGGAGTTTTGAACATTCAGTACTTC. Translation: CASSQVGLAGVLNIQYF.

This clonotype was seen a handful of times. The chain employs TRBV6-1 and TRBJ2-7; 10 bases map to TRBD2. The germline CDR1 and CDR2 sequences are MNHNS and SASEGT. V lost 5 bases, J lost 4 bases, and 2 bases stayed unmatched. The CDR3 sequence is 13 residues long. The CDR3, as DNA: TGTGCCAGCAGTCGGACTAGCGGTTACGAGCAGTACTTC. This gives the protein CASSRTSGYEQYF.

The chain carries TRBV6-5 and TRBJ2-2; no reliable D call. V was cut by 4 bases and J by 2 bases, with 14 bases left in between. Germline-derived CDR1 and CDR2 are MNHEY and SVGAGI. CDR3 size: 16 residues. In nucleotides, the CDR3 is TGTGCCAGCAGTTTACACCGATCAGGAAACACCGGGGAGCTGTTTTTT. Translation gives CASSLHRSGNTGELFF.

Concerning this clonotype: The CDR3 does not close with the conserved phenylalanine or tryptophan, likely indicating a read error. The J gene is TRBJ1-2, the V gene TRBV19; D is unresolved. In germline, CDR1 is LNHDA, CDR2 SQIVND (reference sequence). V gave up 3 bases and J gave up 8 bases, with 16 bases separating them. The CDR3 contains 14 residues. The CDR3 bases are TGTGCCAGTAGTATTGGTCTAAGCGAGAGGGGCTACACCCTC. Translated: CASSIGLSERGYTL.

V is TRBV27 and J is TRBJ2-7; D gene uncertain. Germline V gene data show CDR1 as MNHEY and CDR2 as SMNVEV (reference sequence). The CDR3 has 13 amino acids. Trimming took off 10 bases at V and 2 bases at J, with 15 bases between the two ends. This CDR3 is CATSSTDTYEQYF. DNA of the CDR3: TGTGCCACCTCCTCGACGGATACCTACGAGCAGTACTTC.

By share of the sample, this clonotype is medium-sized. V gene TRBV6-4 combines with J gene TRBJ2-1, with D perhaps matching TRBD1 (5 bases). The CDR3 has 13 residues. V lost 0 bases to trimming and J lost 5 bases, with 5 bases between them. Germline CDR1 MRHNA, CDR2 SNTAGT. This CDR3 is CASSDSDNNEQFF. Written as DNA, the CDR3 is TGTGCCAGCAGTGACTCGGACAACAATGAGCAGTTCTTC.

This rearrangement joins TRBV28 to TRBJ2-7; TRBD1 might be the D (6 bases). The CDR3 contains 17 residues. Trimming pared 2 bases from V and 0 bases from J, leaving 17 bases between. CDR1 is MDHEN and CDR2 is SYDVKM in the germline V gene. The DNA for the CDR3 is TGTGCCAGCAGTTTAGGGACAAACAGGGCCGACTCCTACGAGCAGTACTTC. It is translated as CASSLGTNRADSYEQYF.

J is TRBJ1-5 and V is TRBV19; no reliable D call. CDR1 LNHDA and CDR2 SQIVND come from the germline V gene (reference sequence). V lost 3 bases and J 6 bases, leaving 21 bases between the germline ends. CDR3 length: 17 residues. The DNA for the CDR3 is TGTGCCAGTAGTATTTATGCTGGCAGCAAAGGGAGTCAGCCCCAGCATTTT. It yields the protein CASSIYAGSKGSQPQHF.

Only a few counts were recorded for this clonotype. The chain recombines TRBV19 with TRBJ1-2, with unresolved D. V was shortened by 5 bases and J by 4 bases, with 8 bases between the two germline ends. CDR1 LNHDA and CDR2 SQIVND come from the germline V gene (reference sequence). This CDR3 region has 12 residues. DNA for the CDR3: TGTGCCAGTAGTCTGGCCTTCTATGGCTACACCTTC. Translation gives CASSLAFYGYTF.

This chain uses TRBV19 with TRBJ2-2; D gene ambiguous. Germline CDR1 and CDR2: LNHDA and SQIVND (reference sequence). The CDR3 contains 14 residues. Trimming took off 3 bases at V and 0 bases at J, with 5 bases between the two ends. The CDR3 bases are TGTGCCAGTAGTATCTGGGCGAACACCGGGGAGCTGTTTTTT. This codes for CASSIWANTGELFF.

The J gene is TRBJ2-3, the V gene TRBV19, with TRBD2 identical over 9 bases. The CDR3 consists of 15 residues. Germline V gene data show CDR1 as LNHDA and CDR2 as SQIVND (reference sequence). V was clipped by 4 bases and J by 1 base; unmatched bases: 3. The CDR3 DNA sequence: TGTGCCAGTAGTAAGTCTAGCGGGGGCACAGATACGCAGTATTTT. Translation: CASSKSSGGTDTQYF.

The chain links TRBV19 to TRBJ2-3; the match to TRBD2 covers 9 bases. The CDR3 has 15 amino acids. V lost 5 bases, J lost 2 bases, and 5 bases stayed unmatched. In germline, CDR1 is LNHDA, CDR2 SQIVND (reference sequence). The chain's CDR3 is CASSQRLAATDTQYF. CDR3 in DNA: TGTGCCAGTAGTCAACGACTAGCGGCCACAGATACGCAGTATTTT.

The chain combines TRBV7-2 with TRBJ1-3; D perhaps matches TRBD1 (5 bases). Germline assignment: CDR1 SGHTA and CDR2 FQGNSA. The CDR3 has 18 residues. V gave up 1 base and J gave up 2 bases, with 18 bases separating them. The chain's CDR3 is CASSLVVGGILTGNTIYF. The CDR3 DNA follows: TGTGCCAGCAGCTTAGTAGTGGGGGGGATTTTGACTGGAAACACCATATATTTT.

The V and J genes are TRBV6-1 and TRBJ1-5, with 9 bases lining up with TRBD1. In germline, CDR1 is MNHNS, CDR2 SASEGT. Unmatched junction bases numbered 14, after V lost 4 bases and J lost 1 base. The CDR3 is 19 amino acids. This CDR3 is CASSASSYPDRGSNQPQHF. The CDR3 DNA reads TGTGCCAGCAGTGCTAGCAGCTACCCCGACAGGGGGAGCAATCAGCCCCAGCATTTT.

The J gene is TRBJ2-5, the V gene TRBV28, with 11 nucleotides matching TRBD2. Trimming cost V 1 base and J 1 base; bases outside gene matches: 5. Looked up from germline, CDR1 is MDHEN and CDR2 is SYDVKM. CDR3 size: 17 residues. CDR3 amino acids: CASSLLLGTSGQETQYF. As DNA, the CDR3 is TGTGCCAGCAGTTTATTACTCGGGACTAGCGGCCAAGAGACCCAGTACTTC.

This clonotype was seen only a few times. The chain employs TRBV20-1 and TRBJ2-7, with D perhaps matching TRBD1 (6 bases). This CDR3 spans 15 amino acids. The V end was cut by 3 bases, the J end by 3 bases, with 18 bases between. Looked up from germline, CDR1 is DFQATT and CDR2 is SNEGSKA (reference sequence). The CDR3: CSASRIDRSGYEQYF. DNA of the CDR3: TGCAGTGCTAGTAGGATCGACAGGTCAGGCTACGAGCAGTACTTC.

CDR3 sequence: CASRAGTSGTSSYNEQFF. The CDR3 bases are TGTGCCAGCAGGGCCGGGACTAGCGGGACGAGCTCCTACAATGAGCAGTTCTTC. This sequence joins TRBV27 and TRBJ2-1; 13 nucleotides agree with TRBD2. This CDR3 comprises 18 residues. The germline V gene has CDR1 MNHEY and CDR2 SMNVEV (reference sequence). With V trimmed by 6 bases and J by 0 bases, 8 bases remained unmatched.

The V and J genes are TRBV19 and TRBJ1-5, with D hard to call. The CDR3 extends over 13 amino acids. V shed 5 bases and J shed 7 bases, with 12 bases lying between them. Germline V gives CDR1 LNHDA, CDR2 SQIVND (reference sequence). CDR3 in amino acids: CASSFTAGQPQHF. CDR3 bases: TGTGCCAGTAGTTTCACAGCGGGGCAGCCCCAGCATTTT.

V gene TRBV7-8 combines with J gene TRBJ1-2, with D possibly being TRBD1 (6 bases). The ends were cut back, 3 bases at V and 0 bases at J, with 11 bases in the middle. Germline V lookup: CDR1 SGHVS, CDR2 FQNEAQ. This CDR3 has 15 residues. The CDR3 DNA follows: TGTGCCAGCAGCTTGAACGCAGGGGCTAACTATGGCTACACCTTC. Translating it yields CASSLNAGANYGYTF. Supplemented by reference TRBV7-8 and TRBJ1-2, the full variable domain reads GAGVSQSPRYKVAKRGQDVALRCDPISGHVSLFWYQQALGQGPEFLTYFQNEAQLDKSGLPSDRFFAERPEGSVSTLKIQRTQQEDSAVYLCASSLNAGANYGYTFGSGTRLTVV.

The V gene is TRBV27, the J gene TRBJ2-1; weak D call: TRBD2 (6 bases). The CDR3 is made up of 15 amino acids. Between the trimmed V and J ends, which lost 1 base and 4 bases, there was a span of 11 bases. Germline loops: CDR1 MNHEY, CDR2 SMNVEV (reference sequence). This CDR3 is CASSLWLASYNEQFF. The CDR3, as DNA: TGTGCCAGCAGTTTATGGCTAGCGTCTTACAATGAGCAGTTCTTC.

V and J are TRBV15 and TRBJ2-7; a weak D match, TRBD1 (6 bases). This CDR3 is 14 amino acids long. Trimming removed 1 base from V and 3 bases from J, with 10 bases in between. CDR1 and CDR2 (germline): LNHNV, YYDKDF (reference sequence). The CDR3: CATSRARDNYEQYF. As DNA, the CDR3 is TGTGCCACCAGCAGAGCCCGGGACAACTACGAGCAGTACTTC. The full variable domain, rest sourced from reference TRBV15 and TRBJ2-7, is DAMVIQNPRYQVTQFGKPVTLSCSQTLNHNVMYWYQQKSSQAPKLLFHYYDKDFNNEADTPDNFQSRRPNTSFCFLDIRSPGLGDTAMYLCATSRARDNYEQYFGPGTRLTVT.

This clonotype was counted a few times. J is TRBJ2-3 and V is TRBV20-1, with 9 bases fitting TRBD2. Germline V lookup: CDR1 DFQATT, CDR2 SNEGSKA (reference sequence). The ends lost 3 bases at V and 4 bases at J; junction bases unmatched: 11. CDR3 size: 16 residues. CDR3 nucleotides: TGCAGTGCTAGGGTTCTAACTAGCGGGTTGCCAGATACGCAGTATTTT. The encoded protein is CSARVLTSGLPDTQYF.

This clonotype was observed once. The genes are TRBV18 and TRBJ1-2, with unresolved D. V was cut by 5 bases and J by 2 bases, with 21 bases left in between. The germline CDR1 and CDR2 sequences are KGHSH and LQKENI. The length of the CDR3 is 17 residues. The CDR3 DNA reads as TGTGCCAGCTCAGCTCAGAGCACTCAAGGCTCGAACTATGGCTACACCTTC. This encodes CASSAQSTQGSNYGYTF.

This rearrangement joins TRBV20-1 to TRBJ2-3; 7 bases line up with TRBD2. The germline CDR1 and CDR2 sequences are DFQATT and SNEGSKA (reference sequence). There are 16 residues in the CDR3. Trimming cost V 1 base and J 0 bases; bases outside gene matches: 7. The CDR3 sequence: CSARVASGTSTDTQYF. DNA of the CDR3: TGCAGTGCTAGAGTGGCTAGCGGAACTAGCACAGATACGCAGTATTTT.

This clonotype was counted a few times. The V call is TRBV7-2, the J call TRBJ1-6, with D possibly TRBD1 on 5 matching bases. Germline CDR1 is SGHTA and CDR2 is FQGNSA. CDR3 length: 16 residues. V lost 2 bases and J lost 8, with 16 bases in between. The CDR3 loop is CASSLSGSEPHSPLHF. The CDR3 nucleotides are TGTGCCAGCAGCTTATCAGGGTCCGAGCCTCATTCACCCCTCCACTTT.

This chain joins TRBV7-3 and TRBJ2-5; no firm D call. From germline, CDR1 is SGHTA and CDR2 FQGTGA. Trimming stripped 3 bases from V and 1 base from J, with 6 bases between. The CDR3 consists of 13 residues. The CDR3, as DNA: TGTGCCAGCAGCTTGAACAGCCAAGAGACCCAGTACTTC. Its translation: CASSLNSQETQYF.

There are a few counts of this clonotype. The chain carries TRBV10-3 and TRBJ1-5; no definite D call. This CDR3 region has 13 residues. Germline assignment: CDR1 ENHRY and CDR2 SYGVKD. The V and J ends lost 2 bases and 9 bases respectively, with 11 bases between them. CDR3 residues: CAISEMSVSPQHF. The CDR3 DNA is TGTGCCATCAGTGAGATGTCGGTCTCGCCCCAGCATTTT.

This clonotype was recorded only once. The chain has TRBV28 and TRBJ1-5; the match to TRBD1 covers 7 bases. The CDR3 extends over 15 amino acids. V was clipped by 6 bases and J by 0 bases; unmatched bases: 5. CDR1 is MDHEN and CDR2 is SYDVKM in the germline V gene. For the CDR3, the DNA is TGTGCCAGCAGGGGGACAGCTTATAGCAATCAGCCCCAGCATTTT. This codes for CASRGTAYSNQPQHF.

The chain is built from TRBV27 and TRBJ2-7; D perhaps matches TRBD2 (6 bases). Trimming took off 2 bases at V and 2 bases at J, with 10 bases between the two ends. Germline V gene lookup returns CDR1 MNHEY and CDR2 SMNVEV (reference sequence). The CDR3 consists of 14 residues. Here the CDR3 reads CASSLAGIAYEQYF. As DNA, the CDR3 is TGTGCCAGCAGTTTAGCGGGAATCGCCTACGAGCAGTACTTC.

The chain links TRBV7-2 to TRBJ2-7; the D is unclear. There are 14 residues in the CDR3. The V end lost 2 bases, the J end lost 0 bases, and 8 bases lay between the germline ends. Germline CDR1 and CDR2: SGHTA and FQGNSA. CDR3 sequence: CASSLSRASYEQYF. CDR3 nucleotides: TGTGCCAGCAGCTTATCTCGGGCCTCCTACGAGCAGTACTTC.

The chain combines TRBV7-9 with TRBJ1-5; D unresolved. V lost 0 bases and J 1 base, leaving 4 bases between the germline ends. This CDR3 contains 14 residues. CDR1 is SEHNR, CDR2 FQNEAQ, per germline (reference sequence). The DNA for the CDR3 is TGTGCCAGCAGCTTAGCGGGGAGCAATCAGCCCCAGCATTTT. Protein: CASSLAGSNQPQHF.